This entry lists 7 T cell receptor beta chains sequenced from one sample in a study of radiotherapy plus CTLA-4 blockade in lung cancer. The table came from immunoSEQ multiplex PCR; TCRdb's copy has only in-frame clones and leaves some out. The data show roughly 59,000 clones, 72% seen once. The sequencing used peripheral blood, collected from a patient treated with radiotherapy plus ipilimumab. The receptors stem from a human donor with non-small cell lung cancer whose response to radiotherapy plus ipilimumab could not be evaluated.

The chain links TRBV15 to TRBJ2-3, with 9 bases lining up with TRBD1. Germline-derived CDR1 and CDR2 are LNHNV and YYDKDF (reference sequence). This CDR3 has 18 residues. J was trimmed by 2 bases and V by 5 bases; bases with no gene match: 14. DNA for the CDR3: TGTGCCACCAGCGCACGCCAACCGGGACAGGGTATCACAGATACGCAGTATTTT. Translation: CATSARQPGQGITDTQYF.

As DNA, the CDR3 is TGTGCCACCAGCAGAGAGAAGGGAGTAGGCTACAATGAGCAGTTCTTC. This gives the protein CATSREKGVGYNEQFF. This sequence joins TRBV15 and TRBJ2-1, with TRBD2 as a possible D gene (5 bases). Germline V lookup: CDR1 LNHNV, CDR2 YYDKDF (reference sequence). The V gene lost 0 bases and the J gene lost 3 bases, with 12 bases spanning the gap. The CDR3 spans 16 residues. Combining the CDR3 with reference TRBV15 and TRBJ2-1 gives the whole variable domain DAMVIQNPRYQVTQFGKPVTLSCSQTLNHNVMYWYQQKSSQAPKLLFHYYDKDFNNEADTPDNFQSRRPNTSFCFLDIRSPGLGDTAMYLCATSREKGVGYNEQFFGPGTRLTVL.

The chain has TRBV4-1 and TRBJ1-1; 10 bases map to TRBD1. The CDR3 runs 17 residues. Germline lookup yields CDR1 MGHRA and CDR2 YSYEKL. V gave up 1 base and J gave up 5 bases; unmatched junction bases: 10. The CDR3 loop reads CASSQADRGLKYTEAFF. The CDR3, as DNA: TGCGCCAGCAGCCAAGCAGACAGGGGGCTGAAGTATACTGAAGCTTTCTTT.

A few counts support this clone. The chain carries TRBV11-2 and TRBJ1-1; 9 bases line up with TRBD1. This CDR3 region has 18 residues. Germline CDR1 and CDR2: SGHAT and FQNNGV. V gave up 5 bases and J gave up 0 bases; unmatched junction bases: 13. CDR3 DNA: TGTGCCAGCAGCATCCCAGGGACAGGGTACCCCATGAACACTGAAGCTTTCTTT. Residues: CASSIPGTGYPMNTEAFF.

The chain joins TRBV5-1 to TRBJ1-5, with 7 bases aligning to TRBD1. The germline V gene has CDR1 SGHRS and CDR2 YFSETQ. V trimming: 3 bases; J trimming: 3 bases; junction bases outside the gene matches: 6. CDR3 length: 15 residues. The CDR3 region is CASSWGDRDNQPQHF. In nucleotides, the CDR3 is TGCGCCAGCAGCTGGGGAGACAGGGACAATCAGCCCCAGCATTTT.

A few counts support this clone. The V call is TRBV4-1, the J call TRBJ2-3, with 10 nucleotides matching TRBD1. J was trimmed by 5 bases and V by 0 bases; bases with no gene match: 11. This CDR3 has 18 amino acids. The germline V gene has CDR1 MGHRA and CDR2 YSYEKL. The CDR3 nucleotides are TGCGCCAGCAGCCAAGATCCACCCGGACAGGGGGTGGGAGATACGCAGTATTTT. It translates to CASSQDPPGQGVGDTQYF.

This chain joins TRBV9 and TRBJ2-5, with TRBD2 as a possible D gene (7 bases). Germline V gene sequence: CDR1 SGDLS, CDR2 YYNGEE. The CDR3 length is 15 residues. Between the trimmed V and J ends, which lost 0 bases and 5 bases, there was a span of 14 bases. CDR3 sequence (DNA): TGTGCCAGCAGCGTAGGTGGGGGGCGGGAGGAGACCCAGTACTTC. Protein sequence: CASSVGGGREETQYF.